The 5 T cell receptor beta chains below were found in one sample sequenced in a study of blood T cell repertoires in COVID-19. Sequencing was performed with immunoSEQ multiplex PCR; in TCRdb, only in-frame clones are kept and a portion is missing. The sample yields about 110,000 clones, 80% to 90% seen once. Sequencing was carried out using peripheral blood. These receptor sequences come from a human donor in a cohort sampled during active COVID-19.

The chain combines TRBV6-5 with TRBJ1-6; D is ambiguous. V was pared by 9 bases and J by 4 bases, with 10 bases between. The CDR3 has 13 residues. Germline loops: CDR1 MNHEY, CDR2 SVGAGI. The CDR3 nucleotides are TGTGCCAGAATTAGTGAGTATAATTCACCCCTCCACTTT. Translation gives CARISEYNSPLHF.

The J gene is TRBJ1-2, the V gene TRBV6-5, with D possibly matching TRBD1 (5 bases). The V end was cut by 7 bases, the J end by 11 bases, with 20 bases between. The length of the CDR3 is 13 residues. From germline, CDR1 is MNHEY and CDR2 SVGAGI. The CDR3 sequence is CASIVRGGLIYTF. CDR3 DNA: TGTGCCAGCATCGTGCGGGGCGGTTTAATTTACACCTTC.

By sample share, this clone is medium-sized (0.01 to 0.1%). The sample contains more than one DNA sequence encoding this CDR3. J is TRBJ1-5 and V is TRBV6-5; D might be TRBD1 (5 bases). The CDR3 spans 15 residues. The V end lost 0 bases, the J end lost 1 base, and 7 bases lay between the germline ends. The V gene's germline CDR1 is MNHEY and CDR2 SVGAGI. The CDR3, as DNA: TGTGCCAGCAGTTACTCTGGGGGGAGCAATCAGCCCCAGCATTTT. Protein sequence: CASSYSGGSNQPQHF.

The J gene is TRBJ2-1, the V gene TRBV10-3, with 10 positions matching TRBD1. V lost 10 bases to trimming and J lost 0 bases; unmatched junction nucleotides: 6. The germline V gene encodes CDR1 ENHRY and CDR2 SYGVKD. The CDR3 is made up of 15 amino acids. The CDR3 nucleotides read TGTGCCACCCGGGGACAGGGGAGCTCCTACAATGAGCAGTTCTTC. Amino acid sequence: CATRGQGSSYNEQFF.

A remark on this clone: A junction boundary mismatches the germline segment, possibly from a read error. The chain recombines TRBV18 with TRBJ2-1; D perhaps matches TRBD1 (6 bases). The CDR3 length is 13 residues. Germline V gene data show CDR1 as KGHSH and CDR2 as LQKENI. CDR3 in amino acids: CASSATEQTGCLF. Written as DNA, the CDR3 is TGTGCCAGCTCCGCCACCGAACAGACAGGTTGTCTCTTC.